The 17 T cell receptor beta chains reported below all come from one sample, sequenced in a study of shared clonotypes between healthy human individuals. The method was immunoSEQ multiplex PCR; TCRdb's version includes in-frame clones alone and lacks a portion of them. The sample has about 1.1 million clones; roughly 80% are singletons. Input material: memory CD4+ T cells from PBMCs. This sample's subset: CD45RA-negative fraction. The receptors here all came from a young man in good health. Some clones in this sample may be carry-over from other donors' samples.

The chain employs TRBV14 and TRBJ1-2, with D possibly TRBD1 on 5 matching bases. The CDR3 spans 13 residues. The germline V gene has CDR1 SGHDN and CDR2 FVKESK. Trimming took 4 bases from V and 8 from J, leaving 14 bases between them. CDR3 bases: TGTGCCAGCAGCCCGCTCGGGGGTCTGGGCTACACCTTC. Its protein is CASSPLGGLGYTF.

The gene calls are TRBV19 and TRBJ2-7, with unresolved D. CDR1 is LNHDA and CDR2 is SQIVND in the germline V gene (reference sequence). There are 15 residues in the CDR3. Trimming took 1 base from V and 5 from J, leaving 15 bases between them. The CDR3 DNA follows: TGTGCCAGTAGTATAGTGGTCGGCCTCGGCCACGAGCAGTACTTC. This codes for CASSIVVGLGHEQYF.

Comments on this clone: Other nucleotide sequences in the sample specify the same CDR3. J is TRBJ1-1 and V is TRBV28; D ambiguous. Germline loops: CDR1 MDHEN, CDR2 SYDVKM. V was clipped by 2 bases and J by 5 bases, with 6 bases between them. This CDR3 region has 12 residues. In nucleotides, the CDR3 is TGTGCCAGCAGTTTAGAAGGGACTGAAGCTTTCTTT. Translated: CASSLEGTEAFF. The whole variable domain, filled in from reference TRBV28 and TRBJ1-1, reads DVKVTQSSRYLVKRTGEKVFLECVQDMDHENMFWYRQDPGLGLRLIYFSYDVKMKEKGDIPEGYSVSREKKERFSLILESASTNQTSMYLCASSLEGTEAFFGQGTRLTVV.

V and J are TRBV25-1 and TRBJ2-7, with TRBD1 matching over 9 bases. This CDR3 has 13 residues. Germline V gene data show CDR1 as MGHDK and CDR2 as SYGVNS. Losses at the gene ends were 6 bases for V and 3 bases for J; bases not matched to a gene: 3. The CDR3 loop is CASSRDRDYEQYF. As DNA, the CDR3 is TGTGCCAGCAGCCGGGACAGGGACTACGAGCAGTACTTC.

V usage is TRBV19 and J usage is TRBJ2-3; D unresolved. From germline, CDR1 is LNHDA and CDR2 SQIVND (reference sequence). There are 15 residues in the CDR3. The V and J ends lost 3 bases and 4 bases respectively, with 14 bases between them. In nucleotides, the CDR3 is TGTGCCAGTAGTATTTCCCAATTTGCCGCAGATACGCAGTATTTT. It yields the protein CASSISQFAADTQYF.

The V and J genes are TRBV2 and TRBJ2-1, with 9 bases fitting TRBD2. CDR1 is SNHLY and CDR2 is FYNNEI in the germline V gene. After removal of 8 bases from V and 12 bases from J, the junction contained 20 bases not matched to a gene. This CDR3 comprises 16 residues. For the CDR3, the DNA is TGTGCCAGCGGAGGAAGGCTAGCGGGATATCAAGGTGGGCAGTTCTTC. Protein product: CASGGRLAGYQGGQFF.

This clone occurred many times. Written as DNA, the CDR3 is TGTGCCAGCAGTGGTTACAGGGGCGGCGGCACTGAAGCTTTCTTT. Translation gives CASSGYRGGGTEAFF. This sequence joins TRBV28 and TRBJ1-1; 7 bases line up with TRBD1. Per germline, CDR1 MDHEN and CDR2 SYDVKM. The CDR3 spans 15 residues. Germline trimming cut 5 bases from V and 4 bases from J; bases unmatched to any gene: 10.

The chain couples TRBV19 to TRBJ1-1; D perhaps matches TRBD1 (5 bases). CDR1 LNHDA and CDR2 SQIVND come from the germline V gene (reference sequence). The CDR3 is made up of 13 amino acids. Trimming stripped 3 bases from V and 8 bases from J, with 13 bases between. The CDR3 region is CASSMAPRGEAFF. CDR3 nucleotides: TGTGCCAGTAGTATGGCACCCCGGGGGGAAGCTTTCTTT.

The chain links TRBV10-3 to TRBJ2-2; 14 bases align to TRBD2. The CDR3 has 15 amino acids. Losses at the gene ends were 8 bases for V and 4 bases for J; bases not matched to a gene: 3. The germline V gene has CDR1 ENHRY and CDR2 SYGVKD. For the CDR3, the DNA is TGTGCCATCGCGGGACTAGCGGGAGCCACCGGGGAGCTGTTTTTT. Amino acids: CAIAGLAGATGELFF.

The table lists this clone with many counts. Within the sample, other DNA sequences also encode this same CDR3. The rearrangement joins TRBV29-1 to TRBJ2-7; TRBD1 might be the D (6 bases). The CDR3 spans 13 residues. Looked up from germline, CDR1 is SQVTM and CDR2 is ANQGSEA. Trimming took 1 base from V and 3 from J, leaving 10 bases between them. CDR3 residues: CSVEGGQSYEQYF. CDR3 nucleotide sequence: TGCAGCGTTGAAGGAGGACAGAGCTACGAGCAGTACTTC.

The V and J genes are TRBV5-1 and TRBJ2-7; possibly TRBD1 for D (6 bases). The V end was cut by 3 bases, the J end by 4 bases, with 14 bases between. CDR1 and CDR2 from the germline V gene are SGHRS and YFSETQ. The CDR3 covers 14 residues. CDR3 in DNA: TGCGCCAGCAGCTGGACACAGGGCCAATACGAGCAGTACTTC. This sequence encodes CASSWTQGQYEQYF.

The CDR3 sequence is CASSLGGAGGILEQYF. CDR3 coding DNA: TGTGCCAGCAGTTTAGGAGGGGCAGGCGGGATACTCGAGCAGTACTTC. The chain recombines TRBV28 with TRBJ2-7, with D maybe TRBD2 (6 bases). The CDR3 runs to 16 residues. The germline V and J ends were trimmed by 2 bases and 6 bases, with 20 bases remaining between them. The germline CDR1 and CDR2 sequences are MDHEN and SYDVKM.

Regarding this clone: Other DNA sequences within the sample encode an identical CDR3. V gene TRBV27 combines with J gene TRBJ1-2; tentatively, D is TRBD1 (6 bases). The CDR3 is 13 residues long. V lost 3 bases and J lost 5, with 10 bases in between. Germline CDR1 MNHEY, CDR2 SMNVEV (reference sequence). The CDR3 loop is CASSFRGRYGYTF. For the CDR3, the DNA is TGTGCCAGCAGTTTCAGGGGAAGGTATGGCTACACCTTC.

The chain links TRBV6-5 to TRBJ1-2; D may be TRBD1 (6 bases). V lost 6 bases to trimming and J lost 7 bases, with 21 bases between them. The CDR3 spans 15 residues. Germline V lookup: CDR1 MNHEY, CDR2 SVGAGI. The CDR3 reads CASSRGTTGKGGYTF. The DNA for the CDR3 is TGTGCCAGCAGCCGGGGTACCACAGGGAAGGGTGGCTACACCTTC.

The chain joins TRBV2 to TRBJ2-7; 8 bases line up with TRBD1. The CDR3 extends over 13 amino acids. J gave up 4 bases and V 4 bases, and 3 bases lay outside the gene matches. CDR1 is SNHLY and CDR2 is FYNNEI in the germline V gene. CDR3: CASSGTGMYEQYF. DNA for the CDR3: TGTGCCAGCAGTGGGACAGGGATGTACGAGCAGTACTTC.

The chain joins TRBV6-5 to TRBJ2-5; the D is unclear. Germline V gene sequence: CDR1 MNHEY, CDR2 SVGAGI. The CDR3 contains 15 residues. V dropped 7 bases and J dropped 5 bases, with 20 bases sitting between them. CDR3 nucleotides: TGTGCCAGCACTGGCCCTGGGTCGTTTGGGGAGACCCAGTACTTC. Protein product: CASTGPGSFGETQYF.

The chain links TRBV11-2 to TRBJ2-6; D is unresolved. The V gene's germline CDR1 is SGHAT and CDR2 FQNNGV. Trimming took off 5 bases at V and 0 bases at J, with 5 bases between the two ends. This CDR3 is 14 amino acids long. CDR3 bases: TGTGCCAGCAGCCCCAACTCTGGGGCCAACGTCCTGACTTTC. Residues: CASSPNSGANVLTF.